The rows below give T cell receptor beta chains drawn from one sample of a study of T cell responses to AZD1222 COVID-19 vaccine. Some clones are missing from TCRdb's copy, which holds only in-frame ones; the method was immunoSEQ multiplex PCR. There are approximately 180,000 clones in the sample; around nine tenths occur only once, and 3.6% lies in the top ten. The sample in question was peripheral blood, obtained 28 days after the second dose of the MenACWY control vaccine. These receptor sequences come from an adult who received the MenACWY meningococcal vaccine as a control. Each CDR3 is given with its conserved first and last residue. Each record gives: J gene, V gene, CDR3 protein.

TRBJ2-7,TRBV6-5,CASSYSGGGSYEQYF
TRBJ2-1,TRBV4-2,CASSQPFGFGVGIVWEGVYNEQFF
TRBJ1-5,TRBV19,CASSIVKVGNQPQHF
TRBJ2-3,TRBV2,CASTRLAGVVDTQYF
TRBJ1-1,TRBV15,CAAGRITEAFF
TRBJ1-1,TRBV25-1,CASSTPNRGSEAFF
TRBJ2-2,TRBV24-1,CATSDPDGLTGELFF
TRBJ2-3,TRBV6-2/TRBV6-3,CASSYARTGTDTQYF
TRBJ2-1,TRBV27,CASSSLVVAGTWGYNEQFF
TRBJ1-2,TRBV19,CASSTVWDGYTF
TRBJ1-2,TRBV5-1,CASSLGGKLNYGYTF
TRBJ1-6,TRBV20-1,CSASIPGRSSPLHF
TRBJ2-7,TRBV11-3,CASSFRDTSRVYEQYF
TRBJ1-1,TRBV3-1/TRBV3-2,CASKGVSTEAFF
TRBJ2-1,TRBV7-2,CASSLGGGAHNEQFF
TRBJ2-7,TRBV9,CASSIQGNSYEQYF
TRBJ2-7,TRBV5-1,CASSEGAYEQYF
TRBJ2-2,TRBV7-9,CASSLYDTGELFF
TRBJ2-2,TRBV18,CASSPAGVGLPGELFF
TRBJ1-2,TRBV27,CASFGQNNYGYTF
TRBJ1-2,TRBV18,CASSPPFATGRGYTF
TRBJ1-4,TRBV25-1,CASSDVGDIGEKLFF